This T cell receptor (beta chain) came from a study of CD8 T cells in ankylosing spondylitis. Study-level points and caveats: Previous work reported some of these motif variants in the synovial fluid and blood of reactive arthritis. Disease-associated clones were reportedly significantly overrepresented in matched ankylosing spondylitis synovial fluid. A TCR beta motif of several highly homologous variants appeared characteristic of ankylosing spondylitis blood.

As regards this clonotype: Antigen specificity is unknown.

Trimming took 4 bases from V and 4 from J, leaving 17 bases between them. The CDR3 spans 15 residues. Germline CDR1 and CDR2: SGHDT and YYEEEE. It was by quantitative 5'-RACE with molecular barcodes that TCR beta libraries were made. TCRdb fed the 5' RACE reads into MiXCR, producing one record per CDR3 protein. The sample contains under 450,000 distinct CDR3 sequences, 15% to 20% of which appear only once. Sequencing input: blood, either unsorted or a sorted T cell fraction (not recorded which). The clonotype originates from a male donor with ankylosing spondylitis. J is TRBJ1-1 and V is TRBV5-6, with a tentative D call TRBD1 (5 bases). The CDR3 DNA follows: TGTGCCAGCAGCACTACGACGGGGACGGTCACTGAAGCTTTCTTT. Its protein is CASSTTTGTVTEAFF. Full variable domain (rest looked up from reference TRBV5-6 and TRBJ1-1): DAGVTQSPTHLIKTRGQQVTLRCSPKSGHDTVSWYQQALGQGPQFIFQYYEEEERQRGNFPDRFSGHQFPNYSSELNVNALLLGDSALYLCASSTTTGTVTEAFFGQGTRLTVV.